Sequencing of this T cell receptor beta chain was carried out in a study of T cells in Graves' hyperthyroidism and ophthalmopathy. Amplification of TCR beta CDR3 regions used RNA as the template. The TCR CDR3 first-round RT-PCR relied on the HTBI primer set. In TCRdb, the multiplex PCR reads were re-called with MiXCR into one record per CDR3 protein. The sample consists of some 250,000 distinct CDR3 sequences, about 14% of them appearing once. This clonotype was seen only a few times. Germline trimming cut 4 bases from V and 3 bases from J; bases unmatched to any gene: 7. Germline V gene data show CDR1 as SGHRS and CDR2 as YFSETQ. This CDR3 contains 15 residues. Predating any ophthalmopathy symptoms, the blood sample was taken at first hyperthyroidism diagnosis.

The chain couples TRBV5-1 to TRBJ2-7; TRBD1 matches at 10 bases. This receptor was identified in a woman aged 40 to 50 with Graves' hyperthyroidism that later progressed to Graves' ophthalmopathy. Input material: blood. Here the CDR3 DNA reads TGCGCCAGCAGCCGGACGGGACAGGGGCACTACGAGCAGTACTTC. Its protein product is CASSRTGQGHYEQYF.